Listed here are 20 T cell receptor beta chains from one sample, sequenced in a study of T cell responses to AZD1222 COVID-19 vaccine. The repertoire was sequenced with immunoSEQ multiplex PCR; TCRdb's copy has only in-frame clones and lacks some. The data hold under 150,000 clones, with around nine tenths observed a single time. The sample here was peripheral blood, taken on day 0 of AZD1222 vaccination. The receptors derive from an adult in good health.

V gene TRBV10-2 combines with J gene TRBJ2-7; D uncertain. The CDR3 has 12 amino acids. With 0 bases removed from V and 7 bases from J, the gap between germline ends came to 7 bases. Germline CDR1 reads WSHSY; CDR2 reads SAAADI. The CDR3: CASSESTWEQYF. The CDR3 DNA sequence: TGCGCCAGCAGTGAGTCGACATGGGAGCAGTACTTC.

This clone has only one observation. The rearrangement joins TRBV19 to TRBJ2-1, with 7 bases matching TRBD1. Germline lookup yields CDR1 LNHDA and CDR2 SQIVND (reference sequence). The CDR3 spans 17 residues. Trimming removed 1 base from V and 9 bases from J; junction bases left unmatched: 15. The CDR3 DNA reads TGTGCCAGTAGTATAGGGAGACGGGCAGGGGGTTTTAGTGAGCAGTTCTTC. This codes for CASSIGRRAGGFSEQFF. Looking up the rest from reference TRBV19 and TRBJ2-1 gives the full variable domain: DGGITQSPKYLFRKEGQNVTLSCEQNLNHDAMYWYRQDPGQGLRLIYYSQIVNDFQKGDIAEGYSVSREKKESFPLTVTSAQKNPTAFYLCASSIGRRAGGFSEQFFGPGTRLTVL.

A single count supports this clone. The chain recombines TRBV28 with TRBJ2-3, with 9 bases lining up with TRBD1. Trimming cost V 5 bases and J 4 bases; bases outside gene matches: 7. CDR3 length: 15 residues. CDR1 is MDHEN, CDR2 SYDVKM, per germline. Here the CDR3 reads CASSTGGAAPDTQYF. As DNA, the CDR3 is TGTGCCAGCAGTACAGGGGGCGCGGCTCCAGATACGCAGTATTTT.

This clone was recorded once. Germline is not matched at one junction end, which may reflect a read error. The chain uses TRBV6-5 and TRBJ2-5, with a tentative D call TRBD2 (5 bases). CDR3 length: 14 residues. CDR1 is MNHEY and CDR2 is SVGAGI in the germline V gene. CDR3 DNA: TGTGCCAGCAGTGACTCCGGGGTCCAAGAGACCCAGTACTTC. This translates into CASSDSGVQETQYF.

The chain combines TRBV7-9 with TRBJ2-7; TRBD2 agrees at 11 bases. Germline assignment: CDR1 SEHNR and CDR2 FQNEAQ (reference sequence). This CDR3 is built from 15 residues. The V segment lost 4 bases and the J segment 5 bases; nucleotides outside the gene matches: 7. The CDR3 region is CASSSTGTSGHEQYF. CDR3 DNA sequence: TGTGCCAGCAGCTCGACTGGGACTAGCGGTCACGAGCAGTACTTC.

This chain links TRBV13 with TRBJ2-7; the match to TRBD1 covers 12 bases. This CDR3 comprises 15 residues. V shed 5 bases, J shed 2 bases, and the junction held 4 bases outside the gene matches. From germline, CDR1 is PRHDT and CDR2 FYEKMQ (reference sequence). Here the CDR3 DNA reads TGTGCCAGCAGCCTCCGGGACAGGGGGCCCTACGAGCAGTACTTC. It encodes CASSLRDRGPYEQYF. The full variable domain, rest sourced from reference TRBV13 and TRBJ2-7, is AAGVIQSPRHLIKEKRETATLKCYPIPRHDTVYWYQQGPGQDPQFLISFYEKMQSDKGSIPDRFSAQQFSDYHSELNMSSLELGDSALYFCASSLRDRGPYEQYFGPGTRLTVT.

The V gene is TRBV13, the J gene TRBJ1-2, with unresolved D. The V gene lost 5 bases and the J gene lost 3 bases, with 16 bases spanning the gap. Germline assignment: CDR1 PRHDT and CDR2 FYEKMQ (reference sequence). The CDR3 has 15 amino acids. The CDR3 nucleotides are TGTGCCAGCAGCCTCCTGCGTGAGTTCGACTATGGCTACACCTTC. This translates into CASSLLREFDYGYTF.

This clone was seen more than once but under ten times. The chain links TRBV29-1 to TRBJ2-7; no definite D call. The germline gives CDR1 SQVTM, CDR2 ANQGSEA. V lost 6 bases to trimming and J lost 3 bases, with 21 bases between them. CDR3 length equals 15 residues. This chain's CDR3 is CSVLRLESSRYEQYF. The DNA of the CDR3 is TGCAGCGTCCTACGACTGGAAAGCTCCCGCTACGAGCAGTACTTC.

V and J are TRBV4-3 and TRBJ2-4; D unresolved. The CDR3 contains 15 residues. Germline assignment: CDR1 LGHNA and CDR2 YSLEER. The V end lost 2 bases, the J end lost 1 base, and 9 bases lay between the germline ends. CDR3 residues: CASSQNEDAKNIQYF. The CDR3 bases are TGCGCCAGCAGCCAAAATGAGGACGCCAAAAACATTCAGTACTTC.

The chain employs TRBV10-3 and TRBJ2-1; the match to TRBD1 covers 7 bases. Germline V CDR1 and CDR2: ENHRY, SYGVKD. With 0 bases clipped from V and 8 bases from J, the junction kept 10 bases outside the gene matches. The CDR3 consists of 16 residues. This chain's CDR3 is CAISESGQILGHEQFF. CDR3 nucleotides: TGTGCCATCAGTGAGTCGGGACAGATTCTTGGCCATGAGCAGTTCTTC.

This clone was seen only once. As DNA, the CDR3 is TGTGCCAGCAAAGTGGGTGGGTCGGATACGCAGTATTTT. It encodes CASKVGGSDTQYF. The chain joins TRBV25-1 to TRBJ2-3; D remains ambiguous. V was shortened by 7 bases and J by 6 bases, with 14 bases between the two germline ends. The CDR3 totals 13 residues. Germline V CDR1 and CDR2: MGHDK, SYGVNS.

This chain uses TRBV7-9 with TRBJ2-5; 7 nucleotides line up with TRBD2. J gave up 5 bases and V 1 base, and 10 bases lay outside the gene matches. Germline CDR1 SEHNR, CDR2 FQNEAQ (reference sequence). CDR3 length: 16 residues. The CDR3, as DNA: TGTGCCAGCAGCTTAGTTTCAGCGGGAATAGGGGAGACCCAGTACTTC. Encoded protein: CASSLVSAGIGETQYF.

The CDR3 loop reads CASRLEWASGRTSTDTQYF. The CDR3 nucleotides read TGTGCAAGTCGCTTAGAGTGGGCTAGCGGTAGGACTAGCACAGATACGCAGTATTTT. The chain joins TRBV12-2 to TRBJ2-3; TRBD2, the D gene given by the table, was not confirmed from the DNA. TRBV12-2 has pseudogene status. The CDR3 contains 19 residues.

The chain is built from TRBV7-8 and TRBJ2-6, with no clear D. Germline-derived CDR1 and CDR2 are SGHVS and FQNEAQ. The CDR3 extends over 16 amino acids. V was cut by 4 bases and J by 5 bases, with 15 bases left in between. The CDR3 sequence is CASSSILTWRANVLTF. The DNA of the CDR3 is TGTGCCAGCAGCTCCATATTAACCTGGAGGGCCAACGTCCTGACTTTC.

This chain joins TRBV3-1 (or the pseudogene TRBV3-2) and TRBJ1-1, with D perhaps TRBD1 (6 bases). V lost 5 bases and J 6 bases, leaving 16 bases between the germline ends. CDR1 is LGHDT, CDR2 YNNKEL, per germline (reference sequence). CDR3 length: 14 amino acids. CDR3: CASSGGQGLAEAFF. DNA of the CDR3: TGTGCCAGCAGCGGGGGGCAGGGTCTCGCTGAAGCTTTCTTT.

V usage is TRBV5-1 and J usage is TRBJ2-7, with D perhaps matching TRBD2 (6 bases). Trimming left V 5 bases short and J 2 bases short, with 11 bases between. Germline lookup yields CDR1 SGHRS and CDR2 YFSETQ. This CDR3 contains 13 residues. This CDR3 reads CASRGLATYEQYF. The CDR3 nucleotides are TGCGCCAGCAGGGGGCTAGCGACCTACGAGCAGTACTTC. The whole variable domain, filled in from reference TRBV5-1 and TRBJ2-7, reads KAGVTQTPRYLIKTRGQQVTLSCSPISGHRSVSWYQQTPGQGLQFLFEYFSETQRNKGNFPGRFSGRQFSNSRSEMNVSTLELGDSALYLCASRGLATYEQYFGPGTRLTVT.

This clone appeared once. The CDR3 DNA reads as TGTGCCAGCAGCCCGGCCGACAGCTCTTATCAGCCCCAGCATTTT. This translates into CASSPADSSYQPQHF. The J gene is TRBJ1-5, the V gene TRBV28; possibly TRBD1 for D (5 bases). The CDR3 spans 15 residues. Germline V gives CDR1 MDHEN, CDR2 SYDVKM. V was clipped by 6 bases and J by 5 bases, with 17 bases between them. The whole variable domain, remainder taken from reference TRBV28 and TRBJ1-5, is DVKVTQSSRYLVKRTGEKVFLECVQDMDHENMFWYRQDPGLGLRLIYFSYDVKMKEKGDIPEGYSVSREKKERFSLILESASTNQTSMYLCASSPADSSYQPQHFGDGTRLSIL.

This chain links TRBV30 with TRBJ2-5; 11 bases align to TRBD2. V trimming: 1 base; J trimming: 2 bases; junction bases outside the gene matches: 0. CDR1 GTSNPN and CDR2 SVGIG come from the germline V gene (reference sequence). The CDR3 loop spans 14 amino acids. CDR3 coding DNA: TGTGCCTGGAGTGGGACTAGCGGGCAAGAGACCCAGTACTTC. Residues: CAWSGTSGQETQYF.

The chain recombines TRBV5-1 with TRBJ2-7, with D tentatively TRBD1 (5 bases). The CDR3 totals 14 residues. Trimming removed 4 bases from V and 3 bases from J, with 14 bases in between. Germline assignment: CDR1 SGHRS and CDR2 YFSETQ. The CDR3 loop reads CASSRQSDGYEQYF. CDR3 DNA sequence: TGCGCCAGCAGCCGACAGTCCGATGGCTACGAGCAGTACTTC. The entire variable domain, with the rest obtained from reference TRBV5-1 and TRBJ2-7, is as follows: KAGVTQTPRYLIKTRGQQVTLSCSPISGHRSVSWYQQTPGQGLQFLFEYFSETQRNKGNFPGRFSGRQFSNSRSEMNVSTLELGDSALYLCASSRQSDGYEQYFGPGTRLTVT.

The CDR3 reads CASSDTGGSIGYTF. The CDR3 DNA sequence: TGTGCCAGCAGTGATACGGGGGGCAGTATCGGCTACACCTTC. V and J are TRBV2 and TRBJ1-2; tentatively, D is TRBD1 (6 bases). CDR1 SNHLY and CDR2 FYNNEI come from the germline V gene. The germline V and J ends were trimmed by 3 bases and 8 bases, with 16 bases remaining between them. The CDR3 loop spans 14 amino acids.